The 7 T cell receptor beta chains below all came from one sample that was sequenced in a study of regulatory T cells in long-lasting Graves disease. Time point noted: persistent/refractory GD, antithyroid drugs over 5 years with positive TRAb. There was RNA extracted from PBMCs, and the TCR library was made from it. Construction of TCR beta libraries relied on iRepertoire HTBI primers and on Arm-PCR targeting CDR3 regions. TCRdb re-called the multiplex PCR reads with MiXCR, one entry per CDR3 protein. The data contain a few hundred thousand distinct CDR3 sequences, less than 30% of them singletons. The material sequenced was peripheral blood mononuclear cells (PBMCs), taken when the disease was refractory, from a patient treated with antithyroid drugs. These TCRs come from a woman between 35 and 50 years old with Graves disease.

In its sample, this clonotype was seen a few times. The chain links TRBV28 to TRBJ2-3; TRBD2 matches 9 bases. The CDR3 has 16 residues. Unmatched junction bases numbered 2, after V lost 1 base and J lost 0 bases. Germline V CDR1 and CDR2: MDHEN, SYDVKM. As DNA, the CDR3 is TGTGCCAGCAGTTTATCGACTAGCGGTAGCACAGATACGCAGTATTTT. This codes for CASSLSTSGSTDTQYF. Filled out from reference TRBV28 and TRBJ2-3, the complete variable domain reads DVKVTQSSRYLVKRTGEKVFLECVQDMDHENMFWYRQDPGLGLRLIYFSYDVKMKEKGDIPEGYSVSREKKERFSLILESASTNQTSMYLCASSLSTSGSTDTQYFGPGTRLTVL.

This clonotype has just a few counts. The chain uses TRBV20-1 and TRBJ2-5; D is undetermined. The CDR3 extends over 13 amino acids. In germline, CDR1 is DFQATT, CDR2 SNEGSKA (reference sequence). Trimming took off 3 bases at V and 4 bases at J, with 12 bases between the two ends. The CDR3 spells CSASNFHGETQYF. The CDR3 DNA sequence: TGCAGTGCTAGTAACTTCCATGGAGAGACCCAGTACTTC.

In its sample, this clonotype was seen many times. This chain joins TRBV28 and TRBJ2-2, with D possibly being TRBD1 (5 bases). Germline values: CDR1 MDHEN, CDR2 SYDVKM. V was clipped by 6 bases and J by 9 bases, with 11 bases between them. CDR3 length equals 12 residues. CDR3 coding DNA: TGTGCCAGCAGCCCCGTGGGGCGGGAGCTGTTTTTT. As protein: CASSPVGRELFF. The whole variable domain, filled in from reference TRBV28 and TRBJ2-2, reads DVKVTQSSRYLVKRTGEKVFLECVQDMDHENMFWYRQDPGLGLRLIYFSYDVKMKEKGDIPEGYSVSREKKERFSLILESASTNQTSMYLCASSPVGRELFFGEGSRLTVL.

This clonotype came up many times. The gene calls are TRBV10-3 and TRBJ2-7; 14 nucleotides agree with TRBD2. The germline CDR1 and CDR2 sequences are ENHRY and SYGVKD. The CDR3 runs to 18 residues. V lost 1 base, J lost 3 bases, and 8 bases stayed unmatched. The CDR3 is CAISEFWRGLAGDYEQYF. Here the CDR3 DNA reads TGTGCCATCAGTGAGTTCTGGAGGGGACTAGCGGGAGACTACGAGCAGTACTTC.

This clonotype was seen more than once but under ten times. This rearrangement joins TRBV6-1 to TRBJ2-7, with 8 bases aligning to TRBD1. The CDR3 consists of 14 residues. Germline V gene data show CDR1 as MNHNS and CDR2 as SASEGT. V was clipped by 6 bases and J by 5 bases; unmatched bases: 9. The CDR3 loop reads CASRTDRGINEQYF. The CDR3 coding sequence is TGTGCCAGCAGAACCGACAGGGGAATCAACGAGCAGTACTTC.

This clonotype was found many times. V and J are TRBV28 and TRBJ2-5; D remains unclear. V was clipped by 2 bases and J by 3 bases, with 13 bases between them. Germline values: CDR1 MDHEN, CDR2 SYDVKM. The CDR3 extends over 15 amino acids. The CDR3 region is CASSLSRRQKETQYF. In DNA, the CDR3 is TGTGCCAGCAGTTTAAGTAGAAGGCAGAAAGAGACCCAGTACTTC.

In its sample, this clonotype was seen a few times. The chain carries TRBV19 and TRBJ1-5; possible D gene TRBD1, 6 bases. The germline V gene encodes CDR1 LNHDA and CDR2 SQIVND (reference sequence). The CDR3 is made up of 18 amino acids. With 4 bases removed from V and 3 bases from J, the gap between germline ends came to 22 bases. CDR3: CASSKRRFTGIANQPQHF. In nucleotides, the CDR3 is TGTGCCAGTAGTAAGCGAAGGTTTACAGGGATCGCCAATCAGCCCCAGCATTTT. The full variable domain, its missing parts supplied by reference TRBV19 and TRBJ1-5, is DGGITQSPKYLFRKEGQNVTLSCEQNLNHDAMYWYRQDPGQGLRLIYYSQIVNDFQKGDIAEGYSVSREKKESFPLTVTSAQKNPTAFYLCASSKRRFTGIANQPQHFGDGTRLSIL.